The 6 T cell receptor beta chains presented below share a single source sample, sequenced in a study of STAT5B mutations in CD4+ large granular lymphocyte leukemia. Generated by immunoSEQ multiplex PCR, the TCRdb table keeps only in-frame clones and is missing some. The sample shows some 30,000 clones, around four fifths of them seen only once. Sequenced: CD4+ T cells from blood buffy coats. The receptor source for this set is a human donor in good health.

The chain recombines TRBV7-2 with TRBJ2-3, with D possibly TRBD1 on 5 matching bases. Trimming took 8 bases from V and 0 from J, leaving 12 bases between them. The CDR3 runs 14 residues. Per germline, CDR1 SGHTA and CDR2 FQGNSA. CDR3 sequence (DNA): TGTGCCAGCGGGGCAGGAACTAGCACAGATACGCAGTATTTT. It is translated as CASGAGTSTDTQYF.

This chain joins TRBV19 and TRBJ2-1, with TRBD2 identical over 7 bases. The CDR3 extends over 16 amino acids. Trimming took 1 base from V and 9 from J; bases not matched to a gene: 12. Germline CDR1 LNHDA, CDR2 SQIVND (reference sequence). CDR3 in DNA: TGTGCCAGTAGTATAGTGGGAGCGGGAATCTCGGTTGAGCAGTTCTTC. This codes for CASSIVGAGISVEQFF.

The rearrangement uses TRBV18 and TRBJ1-1, with a weak D call TRBD1 (6 bases). Germline-derived CDR1 and CDR2 are KGHSH and LQKENI. The CDR3 is made up of 11 amino acids. The V gene lost 4 bases and the J gene lost 10 bases, with 10 bases spanning the gap. The chain's CDR3 is CASSQGGGAFF. In DNA form, the CDR3 reads TGTGCCAGCTCACAGGGAGGGGGAGCTTTCTTT.

J is TRBJ2-6 and V is TRBV4-2, with 8 bases that match TRBD2. Trimming cost V 1 base and J 0 bases; bases outside gene matches: 5. CDR3 length: 18 residues. From germline, CDR1 is LGHNA and CDR2 YNFKEQ. The CDR3 sequence is CASSQVLAGGSGANVLTF. CDR3 in DNA: TGTGCCAGCAGCCAAGTCCTAGCGGGTGGCTCTGGGGCCAACGTCCTGACTTTC.

The rearrangement links TRBV5-1 to TRBJ2-5; 9 bases agree with TRBD2. The closer fit of TRBJ2-7 to the DNA end suggests the J call may be wrong. Germline values: CDR1 SGHRS, CDR2 YFSETQ. CDR3 size: 15 residues. The chain's CDR3 is CASSPRLAATHEQYF. CDR3 DNA: TGCGCCAGCAGCCCAAGACTAGCGGCGACTCACGAGCAGTACTTC.

V gene TRBV6-5 combines with J gene TRBJ2-5; D not certain. Germline V gives CDR1 MNHEY, CDR2 SVGAGI. The CDR3 is 14 amino acids. Between the trimmed V and J ends, which lost 2 bases and 2 bases, there was a span of 9 bases. CDR3 nucleotide sequence: TGTGCCAGCAGTTACGGGCCGAAACAAGAGACCCAGTACTTC. It encodes CASSYGPKQETQYF.